Below are 11 T cell receptor beta chains sequenced from a single sample in a study of T cells in Graves' hyperthyroidism and ophthalmopathy. From RNA transcripts, TCR beta CDR3 regions were amplified. HTBI primers were employed in a first-round RT-PCR of the TCR CDR3. TCRdb re-analysed the multiplex PCR reads in MiXCR, keeping a single row per CDR3 protein. Here the sample spans approximately 250,000 distinct CDR3 sequences, approximately 25% being singletons. Sequences were obtained from blood. These receptors all stem from a woman aged 40 to 50 with Graves' ophthalmopathy.

The chain links TRBV29-1 to TRBJ1-2; 8 bases align to TRBD1. Germline V gene sequence: CDR1 SQVTM, CDR2 ANQGSEA. The CDR3 covers 11 residues. Losses at the gene ends were 7 bases for V and 6 bases for J; bases not matched to a gene: 4. The CDR3 DNA reads as TGCAGCGCTGGACAGGGTGATGGCTACACCTTC. Translated, it gives CSAGQGDGYTF.

The rearrangement links TRBV4-2 to TRBJ1-1; 10 positions match TRBD1. The junction had 7 bases not matched to a gene; V was cut back by 2 bases and J by 1 base. CDR3 length equals 17 residues. The germline V gene has CDR1 LGHNA and CDR2 YNFKEQ. The CDR3 is CASSQTTTGGWNTEAFF. For the CDR3, the DNA is TGTGCCAGCAGCCAAACAACGACAGGGGGCTGGAACACTGAAGCTTTCTTT.

The table lists this clonotype with a few counts. V gene TRBV6-1 combines with J gene TRBJ1-1; D may be TRBD1 (5 bases). This CDR3 spans 13 amino acids. Germline V gives CDR1 MNHNS, CDR2 SASEGT. The V end lost 6 bases, the J end lost 0 bases, and 8 bases lay between the germline ends. In DNA, the CDR3 is TGTGCCAGCAGGGGGCTAATGAACACTGAAGCTTTCTTT. Amino acids: CASRGLMNTEAFF.

This clonotype was observed many times. This sequence joins TRBV20-1 and TRBJ2-5; tentatively, D is TRBD1 or TRBD2 (6 bases each). CDR1 is DFQATT and CDR2 is SNEGSKA in the germline V gene (reference sequence). The ends were cut back, 6 bases at V and 5 bases at J, with 19 bases in the middle. The CDR3 consists of 14 residues. This CDR3 reads CSAPPGRGLETQYF. The DNA for the CDR3 is TGCAGTGCCCCGCCGGGACGGGGGCTGGAGACCCAGTACTTC.

This clonotype was observed at least ten times. J is TRBJ2-2 and V is TRBV4-1; D is ambiguous. The ends were cut back, 8 bases at V and 3 bases at J, with 13 bases in the middle. In germline, CDR1 is MGHRA, CDR2 YSYEKL. This CDR3 spans 14 amino acids. The CDR3 DNA reads TGCGCCAGCCAGCCGAGCCTAGACACCGGGGAGCTGTTTTTT. Translating gives CASQPSLDTGELFF.

This clonotype was observed at least ten times. The J gene is TRBJ2-3, the V gene TRBV29-1; 10 bases agree with TRBD1. After removal of 7 bases from V and 1 base from J, the junction contained 5 bases not matched to a gene. CDR1 and CDR2 from the germline V gene are SQVTM and ANQGSEA. The CDR3 covers 14 residues. The CDR3 region is CSAAGTGGTDTQYF. The CDR3 nucleotides are TGCAGCGCTGCTGGGACAGGGGGCACAGATACGCAGTATTTT.

A few counts support this clonotype. The gene calls are TRBV6-1 and TRBJ2-7; D is unclear. The CDR3 extends over 13 amino acids. Trimming took 3 bases from V and 4 from J, leaving 10 bases between them. Looked up from germline, CDR1 is MNHNS and CDR2 is SASEGT. The CDR3: CASSDSRPYEQYF. Written as DNA, the CDR3 is TGTGCCAGCAGTGATAGCCGACCGTACGAGCAGTACTTC.

The table lists this clonotype with many counts. The chain recombines TRBV13 with TRBJ2-7, with 11 nucleotides matching TRBD2. The CDR3 runs 17 residues. The germline V gene has CDR1 PRHDT and CDR2 FYEKMQ (reference sequence). V gave up 5 bases and J gave up 2 bases; unmatched junction bases: 11. CDR3 DNA: TGTGCCAGCAGCGCCACCCGGGGACTAGCGGCCACCTACGAGCAGTACTTC. Its protein product is CASSATRGLAATYEQYF.

The genes are TRBV27 and TRBJ1-6, with D possibly being TRBD1 (5 bases). Germline V lookup: CDR1 MNHEY, CDR2 SMNVEV (reference sequence). There are 18 residues in the CDR3. V was shortened by 0 bases and J by 6 bases, with 18 bases between the two germline ends. CDR3: CASSLSSGWGTFNSPLHF. CDR3 in DNA: TGTGCCAGCAGTTTATCATCGGGATGGGGGACCTTTAATTCACCCCTCCACTTT.

This clonotype came up many times. The V gene is TRBV3-1, the J gene TRBJ2-7, with D unresolved. The germline V gene encodes CDR1 LGHDT and CDR2 YNNKEL (reference sequence). CDR3 size: 13 residues. The V gene lost 3 bases and the J gene lost 0 bases, with 6 bases spanning the gap. The CDR3 sequence is CASSQTRSYEQYF. In DNA, the CDR3 is TGTGCCAGCAGCCAGACACGCTCCTACGAGCAGTACTTC.

The chain uses TRBV13 and TRBJ2-2; 7 bases are a match to TRBD2. V lost 5 bases, J lost 8 bases, and 5 bases stayed unmatched. The CDR3 is made up of 13 amino acids. Per germline, CDR1 PRHDT and CDR2 FYEKMQ (reference sequence). The DNA of the CDR3 is TGTGCCAGCAGCATACGACTAGCTGGGGAGCTGTTTTTT. Protein product: CASSIRLAGELFF.